The rows below give T cell receptor beta chains drawn from one sample of a study of cytomegalovirus exposure and HLA in healthy donors. Here immunoSEQ multiplex PCR was the method, and the copy in TCRdb shows in-frame clones only, minus some. The table lists 110,000 to 150,000 clones, approximately 82% of them singletons. Sequences were obtained from PBMCs. These receptors came from a woman in her fifties or sixties in good health and CMV-seropositive. The conserved cysteine and the conserved F or W are not part of the CDR3 here.

V,CDR3
TRBV11-2,ASSPGSGGLLIRNEQF
TRBV7-7,ASSFSDTGELF
TRBV5-1,ASSLGAGGETQY
TRBV10-3,AISEGQRNTGELF
TRBV9,ASSVEGTGGLTGELF
TRBV7-7,ASSLSSGEYNEQF
TRBV5-6,ASSLNQQGSDTQY
TRBV7-9,ASSLPRGAGANVLT
TRBV6-5,ASSYGRSQPQH
TRBV28,ASSLWAGDDGNTIY
TRBV4-1,ASSQDLAGGLNEQF
TRBV27,ATSGQGGETQY
TRBV28,ASNGQGDSYEQY
TRBV10-3,AISEGGGGHGYT
TRBV4-2,ASSPAPTARSQETQY